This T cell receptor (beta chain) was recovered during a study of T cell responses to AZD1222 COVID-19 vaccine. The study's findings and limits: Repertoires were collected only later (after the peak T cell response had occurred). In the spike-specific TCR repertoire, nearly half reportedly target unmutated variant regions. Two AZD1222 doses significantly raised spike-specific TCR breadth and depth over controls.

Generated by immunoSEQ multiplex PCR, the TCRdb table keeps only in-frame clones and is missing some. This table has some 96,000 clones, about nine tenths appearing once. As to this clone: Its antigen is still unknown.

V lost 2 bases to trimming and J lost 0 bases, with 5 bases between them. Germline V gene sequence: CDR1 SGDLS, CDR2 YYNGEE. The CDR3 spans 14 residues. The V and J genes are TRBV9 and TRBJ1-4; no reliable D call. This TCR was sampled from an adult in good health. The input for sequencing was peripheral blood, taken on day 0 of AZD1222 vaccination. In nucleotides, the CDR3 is TGTGCCAGCAGCGTCACCACAACTAATGAAAAACTGTTTTTT. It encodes CASSVTTTNEKLFF.